A selection of T cell receptor beta chains follows, all from one sample in a study of shared clonotypes between healthy human individuals. Measured with immunoSEQ multiplex PCR; TCRdb has only the in-frame clones, and not every one. This table has 600,000 to 750,000 clones, roughly 88% appearing once. Input material: memory CD8+ T cells from PBMCs. The receptor set was obtained from a man aged 18 to 29 in good health. Some clones in this sample may be carry-over from other donors' samples. CDR3s include the opening cysteine and the closing phenylalanine or tryptophan. Fields, in order: CDR3 protein, CDR3 DNA, V gene, clone size, D gene, J gene. The D gene is left open where the match is weak. For some rows the clone size is stated as once, few or many, or as a class when expanded; others skip it.

CDR3 protein: CATTGRAYEQYF
CDR3 DNA: TGTGCCACCACCGGGAGGGCCTACGAGCAGTACTTC
V gene: TRBV11-2
clone size: once
D gene: TRBD2
J gene: TRBJ2-7

CDR3 protein: CASSTDREDEQFF
CDR3 DNA: TGTGCCAGCAGCACGGACAGGGAAGATGAGCAGTTCTTC
V gene: TRBV9
clone size: -
D gene: TRBD1
J gene: TRBJ2-1

CDR3 protein: CASSLARGVGYTF
CDR3 DNA: TGTGCCAGCAGCTTAGCGAGGGGAGTCGGCTACACCTTC
V gene: TRBV7-9
clone size: -
D gene: -
J gene: TRBJ1-2

CDR3 protein: CASSYRPRRGPNEQFF
CDR3 DNA: TGTGCCAGCAGTTACCGTCCTAGAAGGGGGCCCAATGAGCAGTTCTTC
V gene: TRBV6-5
clone size: -
D gene: TRBD1
J gene: TRBJ2-1

CDR3 protein: CASSTRTEPGELFF
CDR3 DNA: TGTGCCAGCAGCACTCGGACGGAGCCTGGGGAGCTGTTTTTT
V gene: TRBV11-3
clone size: -
D gene: -
J gene: TRBJ2-2

CDR3 protein: CASSQAMGLQWEQFF
CDR3 DNA: TGCGCCAGCAGCCAAGCCATGGGGTTACAATGGGAGCAGTTCTTC
V gene: TRBV4-3
clone size: -
D gene: -
J gene: TRBJ2-1

CDR3 protein: CASSLSEGTINYEQYF
CDR3 DNA: TGTGCCAGCAGTTTATCGGAGGGGACTATAAACTACGAGCAGTACTTC
V gene: TRBV27
clone size: -
D gene: TRBD2
J gene: TRBJ2-7

CDR3 protein: CASSQSPDPNNEQFF
CDR3 DNA: TGCGCCAGCAGCCAATCTCCTGACCCTAACAATGAGCAGTTCTTC
V gene: TRBV4-1
clone size: -
D gene: -
J gene: TRBJ2-1

CDR3 protein: CASSTRQGTQPQHF
CDR3 DNA: TGCGCCAGCAGCACCCGACAGGGCACTCAGCCCCAGCATTTT
V gene: TRBV4-3
clone size: -
D gene: TRBD1
J gene: TRBJ1-5

CDR3 protein: CASSLDRGPGNTIYF
CDR3 DNA: TGTGCCAGCAGTTTGGACAGGGGCCCTGGAAACACCATATATTTT
V gene: TRBV27
clone size: -
D gene: TRBD1
J gene: TRBJ1-3

CDR3 protein: CASSLDTPAGGTEAFF
CDR3 DNA: TGCGCCAGCAGCTTGGATACCCCGGCAGGAGGTACTGAAGCTTTCTTT
V gene: TRBV5-1
clone size: -
D gene: -
J gene: TRBJ1-1

CDR3 protein: CASSQEHALSNRGGYGYTF
CDR3 DNA: TGCGCCAGCAGCCAAGAACACGCCTTATCAAACAGGGGGGGGTATGGCTACACCTTC
V gene: TRBV4-3
clone size: few
D gene: TRBD1
J gene: TRBJ1-2

CDR3 protein: CASSKTTTSGRVITQYF
CDR3 DNA: TGTGCCAGCAGCAAGACAACAACTAGCGGGAGGGTGATTACGCAGTATTTT
V gene: TRBV7-2
clone size: -
D gene: TRBD2
J gene: TRBJ2-3

CDR3 protein: CSVEQGHYEQYF
CDR3 DNA: TGCAGCGTTGAACAGGGACACTACGAGCAGTACTTC
V gene: TRBV29-1
clone size: -
D gene: -
J gene: TRBJ2-7

CDR3 protein: CASKGQGNTGELFF
CDR3 DNA: TGTGCCAGCAAAGGACAGGGTAACACCGGGGAGCTGTTTTTT
V gene: TRBV27
clone size: -
D gene: TRBD1
J gene: TRBJ2-2

CDR3 protein: CASSSGTEPNYGYTF
CDR3 DNA: TGTGCCAGCAGCTCCGGGACGGAGCCCAACTATGGCTACACCTTC
V gene: TRBV7-9
clone size: -
D gene: -
J gene: TRBJ1-2

CDR3 protein: CSVRLAGPYEQYF
CDR3 DNA: TGCAGCGTACGGCTAGCGGGTCCTTACGAGCAGTACTTC
V gene: TRBV29-1
clone size: -
D gene: TRBD2
J gene: TRBJ2-7

CDR3 protein: CASRTWTSTPTDTQYF
CDR3 DNA: TGTGCCAGCAGGACCTGGACGTCGACCCCCACAGATACGCAGTATTTT
V gene: TRBV27
clone size: once
D gene: -
J gene: TRBJ2-3

CDR3 protein: CASSVGQKDGYTF
CDR3 DNA: TGTGCCAGCAGCGTCGGACAAAAGGACGGCTACACCTTC
V gene: TRBV9
clone size: once
D gene: -
J gene: TRBJ1-2

CDR3 protein: CARALGQPAGSLKTQYF
CDR3 DNA: TGTGCCAGGGCCCTAGGGCAGCCAGCGGGATCCTTGAAGACCCAGTACTTC
V gene: TRBV19
clone size: -
D gene: TRBD2
J gene: TRBJ2-5

CDR3 protein: CASSEYQEGTEAFF
CDR3 DNA: TGTGCCAGCAGTGAATATCAGGAAGGGACTGAAGCTTTCTTT
V gene: TRBV25-1
clone size: -
D gene: -
J gene: TRBJ1-1

CDR3 protein: CASSQELNYEQYF
CDR3 DNA: TGCGCCAGCAGCCAAGAATTAAACTACGAGCAGTACTTC
V gene: TRBV4-3
clone size: -
D gene: -
J gene: TRBJ2-7

CDR3 protein: CASSPGNTIYF
CDR3 DNA: TGCGCCAGCAGCCCTGGAAACACCATATATTTT
V gene: TRBV4-1
clone size: -
D gene: -
J gene: TRBJ1-3

CDR3 protein: CASSLPRNTEAFF
CDR3 DNA: TGTGCCAGCAGCTTACCGAGGAACACTGAAGCTTTCTTT
V gene: TRBV7-9
clone size: -
D gene: -
J gene: TRBJ1-1

CDR3 protein: CASSSSGTYEQYF
CDR3 DNA: TGTGCCAGCAGCTCTTCAGGGACCTACGAGCAGTACTTC
V gene: TRBV2
clone size: few
D gene: -
J gene: TRBJ2-7

CDR3 protein: CASSLSGGTYEQYF
CDR3 DNA: TGTGCCAGCAGCTTAAGCGGCGGGACCTACGAGCAGTACTTC
V gene: TRBV7-3
clone size: -
D gene: -
J gene: TRBJ2-7

CDR3 protein: CSVESQGRGSDTQYF
CDR3 DNA: TGCAGCGTTGAGTCTCAGGGGCGGGGGTCAGATACGCAGTATTTT
V gene: TRBV29-1
clone size: few
D gene: -
J gene: TRBJ2-3

CDR3 protein: CASSITTGGLYEQYF
CDR3 DNA: TGTGCCAGCAGTATTACGACAGGGGGCTTATACGAGCAGTACTTC
V gene: TRBV6-1
clone size: -
D gene: TRBD1
J gene: TRBJ2-7